Included here is one T cell receptor (beta chain) sequence, with context. Its antigen is undetermined. It was by quantitative 5'-RACE with molecular barcodes that TCR beta libraries were made. TCRdb re-called the 5' RACE reads with MiXCR, one entry per CDR3 protein. The table includes 120,000 or so distinct CDR3 sequences, roughly an eighth detected once. This entry comes from a study of CD8 T cells in ankylosing spondylitis. Study-wide findings and caveats: It appeared that ankylosing spondylitis blood was characterized by a TCR beta motif of several highly homologous variants. Reportedly, matched ankylosing spondylitis synovial fluid was significantly enriched for disease-linked clones.

The ends lost 2 bases at V and 2 bases at J; junction bases unmatched: 8. The CDR3 is made up of 16 amino acids. Looked up from germline, CDR1 is SGHRS and CDR2 is YFSETQ. The TCR sequence derives from a female donor with ankylosing spondylitis or in good health (not recorded which). Sequenced sample: blood, either unsorted or a sorted T cell fraction (not recorded which). The V gene is TRBV5-1, the J gene TRBJ1-1; 8 bases are a match to TRBD1. CDR3 protein: CASSFGGTGSNTEAFF. The DNA for the CDR3 is TGCGCCAGCAGCTTTGGGGGGACAGGAAGTAACACTGAAGCTTTCTTT.